The 28 T cell receptor beta chains presented below share a single source sample, sequenced in a study of T cell responses to AZD1222 COVID-19 vaccine. The assay was immunoSEQ multiplex PCR, and TCRdb's table has in-frame clones only and misses some. The table includes about 110,000 clones, about four fifths detected once. This specimen consisted of peripheral blood, obtained on day 0 of AZD1222 vaccination. Receptors were obtained from an adult in good health.

The table lists this clone with a few counts. The chain combines TRBV10-1 with TRBJ2-3; TRBD2 matches at 8 bases. The CDR3 is 15 amino acids. The V segment lost 2 bases and the J segment 5 bases; nucleotides outside the gene matches: 6. Germline CDR1 reads WNHNN; CDR2 reads SYGVQD (reference sequence). The CDR3 bases are TGCGCCAGCAGTGAGACGGGAGGGTACGGAGATACGCAGTATTTT. This translates into CASSETGGYGDTQYF.

V gene TRBV10-2 combines with J gene TRBJ2-1; D might be TRBD2 (7 bases). The germline V and J ends were trimmed by 4 bases and 9 bases, with 13 bases remaining between them. The germline CDR1 and CDR2 sequences are WSHSY and SAAADI. CDR3 length equals 13 residues. The CDR3 loop reads CASSGPRGGEQFF. In DNA form, the CDR3 reads TGCGCCAGCAGTGGGCCTAGGGGGGGTGAGCAGTTCTTC.

The chain joins TRBV6-5 to TRBJ1-5; 10 positions agree with TRBD1. The germline V gene has CDR1 MNHEY and CDR2 SVGAGI. The CDR3 length is 14 residues. V gave up 6 bases and J gave up 5 bases; unmatched junction bases: 4. CDR3 sequence reads: CASRGQGRDQPQHF. The CDR3 DNA sequence: TGTGCCAGCAGGGGACAGGGGAGGGATCAGCCCCAGCATTTT.

The chain joins TRBV5-6 to TRBJ2-3; 12 bases fit TRBD2. Trimming at V came to 4 bases and at J to 4 bases, leaving 10 bases not matched to a gene. The germline gives CDR1 SGHDT, CDR2 YYEEEE. The CDR3 is 17 amino acids. CDR3 DNA sequence: TGTGCCAGCAGCCCGCGATCGACTAGCGGGAGCTCAGATACGCAGTATTTT. Translated: CASSPRSTSGSSDTQYF.

The chain has TRBV27 and TRBJ2-3, with TRBD2 matching 9 bases. V shed 7 bases and J 5 bases; nucleotides not matched to a gene: 13. CDR3 size: 16 residues. The germline V gene encodes CDR1 MNHEY and CDR2 SMNVEV (reference sequence). CDR3 residues: CASNLLGGGAKDTQYF. CDR3 DNA sequence: TGTGCCAGCAACCTACTCGGCGGGGGGGCGAAAGATACGCAGTATTTT.

V usage is TRBV7-6 and J usage is TRBJ1-4; TRBD1 might be the D (5 bases). Germline V gene data show CDR1 as SGHVS and CDR2 as FNYEAQ. V was trimmed by 2 bases and J by 10 bases, leaving 17 bases between them. The CDR3 runs 15 residues. The CDR3 bases are TGTGCCAGCAGCTTAAGTCAGGCAGGGATGGGAAAACTGTTTTTT. Its translation is CASSLSQAGMGKLFF.

This clone has a single count. The chain combines TRBV10-3 with TRBJ2-1, with 10 nucleotides matching TRBD2. Germline CDR1 reads ENHRY; CDR2 reads SYGVKD. This CDR3 is 15 amino acids long. V gave up 7 bases and J gave up 7 bases; unmatched junction bases: 10. CDR3 in DNA: TGTGCCATCAAACGGTCGCTAGCGGGAGTGAATGAGCAGTTCTTC. The encoded protein is CAIKRSLAGVNEQFF.

This rearrangement joins TRBV7-8 to TRBJ2-7, with D tentatively TRBD1 or TRBD2 (5 bases each). Germline V lookup: CDR1 SGHVS, CDR2 FQNEAQ. V lost 2 bases, J lost 6 bases, and 17 bases lay in between. This CDR3 has 15 residues. For the CDR3, the DNA is TGTGCCAGCAGCTTAAGATCCGGGACCCCCGGCGAGCAGTACTTC. Amino acids: CASSLRSGTPGEQYF.

The chain is built from TRBV7-9 and TRBJ1-2; 8 nucleotides align to TRBD1. This CDR3 is 17 amino acids long. With V trimmed by 1 base and J by 4 bases, 11 bases remained unmatched. Germline values: CDR1 SEHNR, CDR2 FQNEAQ (reference sequence). The CDR3 sequence is CASSLERTGSLFYGYTF. Here the CDR3 DNA reads TGTGCCAGCAGCTTAGAGAGGACAGGGTCCCTTTTCTATGGCTACACCTTC.

This sequence joins TRBV3-1 (or the pseudogene TRBV3-2) and TRBJ1-2; the D gene is possibly TRBD1 (5 bases). Trimming pared 2 bases from V and 6 bases from J, leaving 16 bases between. Germline CDR1 reads LGHDT; CDR2 reads YNNKEL (reference sequence). This CDR3 is 15 amino acids long. The CDR3 nucleotides are TGTGCCAGCAGCCAACAACAGGATGGCTTGGATGGCTACACCTTC. It encodes CASSQQQDGLDGYTF.

This sequence joins TRBV28 and TRBJ2-7, with TRBD1 matching over 7 bases. V shed 5 bases, J shed 3 bases, and the junction held 7 bases outside the gene matches. Germline loops: CDR1 MDHEN, CDR2 SYDVKM. This CDR3 spans 14 amino acids. This chain's CDR3 is CASSPRDRHYEQYF. DNA of the CDR3: TGTGCCAGCAGTCCCCGGGACAGACACTACGAGCAGTACTTC.

The chain links TRBV25-1 to TRBJ1-2, with 9 positions matching TRBD1. V gave up 5 bases and J gave up 4 bases; unmatched junction bases: 8. The V gene's germline CDR1 is MGHDK and CDR2 SYGVNS. CDR3 size: 15 residues. In DNA, the CDR3 is TGTGCCAGCAGTTCTCCGGGACAGGGCGCCTATGGCTACACCTTC. This sequence encodes CASSSPGQGAYGYTF.

The chain links TRBV5-1 to TRBJ1-1; a weak D match, TRBD1 (6 bases). The germline V gene has CDR1 SGHRS and CDR2 YFSETQ. V gave up 2 bases and J gave up 4 bases, with 12 bases separating them. CDR3 length equals 14 residues. CDR3 in amino acids: CASSFTGRVTEAFF. For the CDR3, the DNA is TGCGCCAGCAGCTTTACAGGGCGGGTCACTGAAGCTTTCTTT.

The genes are TRBV4-3 and TRBJ1-5, with no clear D. CDR3 length: 15 amino acids. V lost 0 bases to trimming and J lost 3 bases, with 9 bases between them. Germline V gene sequence: CDR1 LGHNA, CDR2 YSLEER. The CDR3 nucleotides are TGCGCCAGCAGCCAAGATTGGCAGAACAATCAGCCCCAGCATTTT. Protein sequence: CASSQDWQNNQPQHF.

Note on this clone: The junction differs from germline at one of its ends, possibly a read error. The chain carries TRBV19 and TRBJ1-2, with a possible D match to TRBD1 (5 bases). Germline CDR1 and CDR2: LNHDA and SQIVND (reference sequence). The CDR3 is 13 amino acids. The DNA of the CDR3 is TGTGCCAGTAGTGTAGACAGAACCTATGGCTACACCTTC. It translates to CASSVDRTYGYTF.

The V call is TRBV5-1, the J call TRBJ1-2, with D perhaps TRBD1 (5 bases). V lost 0 bases and J lost 4, with 13 bases in between. Germline V gene data show CDR1 as SGHRS and CDR2 as YFSETQ. This CDR3 is built from 15 residues. CDR3 sequence: CASSLEGSLSYGYTF. The CDR3 nucleotides are TGCGCCAGCAGCTTGGAGGGGAGCCTTTCCTATGGCTACACCTTC.

This clone was picked up one time. The J gene is TRBJ1-3, the V gene TRBV7-8; D call uncertain. Germline CDR1 and CDR2: SGHVS and FQNEAQ. The length of the CDR3 is 15 residues. V was cut by 1 base and J by 0 bases, with 7 bases left in between. CDR3 residues: CASSLEASSGNTIYF. The CDR3 DNA is TGTGCCAGCAGCTTAGAGGCCAGCTCTGGAAACACCATATATTTT.

This chain links TRBV6-5 with TRBJ1-2; D is ambiguous. The ends were cut back, 6 bases at V and 4 bases at J, with 12 bases in the middle. CDR3 length: 13 residues. Per germline, CDR1 MNHEY and CDR2 SVGAGI. In DNA form, the CDR3 reads TGTGCCAGCAGAGGAGGGTCGGGCTATGGCTACACCTTC. Translated, it gives CASRGGSGYGYTF.

This clone was counted once. CDR3 in amino acids: CASSLNRVENYGYTF. CDR3 DNA: TGCGCCAGCAGCCTAAACAGGGTGGAGAACTATGGCTACACCTTC. This sequence joins TRBV4-3 and TRBJ1-2; tentatively, D is TRBD1 (6 bases). Germline values: CDR1 LGHNA, CDR2 YSLEER. The CDR3 is made up of 15 amino acids. With 4 bases removed from V and 2 bases from J, the gap between germline ends came to 14 bases.

This chain connects TRBV3-1 (or the pseudogene TRBV3-2) to TRBJ2-5; the D gene is possibly TRBD2 (6 bases). V was clipped by 0 bases and J by 5 bases, with 13 bases between them. The germline V gene has CDR1 LGHDT and CDR2 YNNKEL (reference sequence). There are 15 residues in the CDR3. The CDR3 coding sequence is TGTGCCAGCAGCCAAGATGAAAAGGGGAGGGAGACCCAGTACTTC. Translation gives CASSQDEKGRETQYF.

This clone was recorded only once. The V and J genes are TRBV5-1 and TRBJ1-2; 11 nucleotides line up with TRBD1. V shed 1 base and J 4 bases; nucleotides not matched to a gene: 3. Germline CDR1 is SGHRS and CDR2 is YFSETQ. The CDR3 has 15 amino acids. The CDR3 loop is CASSLRTGGGYGYTF. The CDR3 nucleotides are TGCGCCAGCAGCTTGAGGACAGGGGGCGGCTATGGCTACACCTTC.

This clone was seen a few times. The chain combines TRBV9 with TRBJ2-1; D call uncertain. This CDR3 spans 15 amino acids. V was clipped by 0 bases and J by 3 bases, with 10 bases between them. Germline V gene data show CDR1 as SGDLS and CDR2 as YYNGEE. The CDR3 here is CASSVGGQYYNEQFF. The CDR3 DNA follows: TGTGCCAGCAGCGTAGGCGGCCAATACTACAATGAGCAGTTCTTC.

The CDR3 DNA follows: TGTGCCAGTAGGGGGACAGGGTACACTGAAGCTTTCTTT. Its translation is CASRGTGYTEAFF. This rearrangement joins TRBV19 to TRBJ1-1; 9 bases are a match to TRBD1. Germline-derived CDR1 and CDR2 are LNHDA and SQIVND (reference sequence). Losses at the gene ends were 6 bases for V and 3 bases for J; bases not matched to a gene: 2. The CDR3 sequence is 13 residues long.

The chain recombines TRBV5-6 with TRBJ2-2; 7 bases line up with TRBD2. The CDR3 covers 13 residues. Germline CDR1 SGHDT, CDR2 YYEEEE. The V segment lost 2 bases and the J segment 6 bases; nucleotides outside the gene matches: 1. The CDR3 sequence is CASSFRGAGELFF. For the CDR3, the DNA is TGTGCCAGCAGCTTCCGGGGGGCCGGGGAGCTGTTTTTT.

The chain employs TRBV7-9 and TRBJ1-6, with 7 bases aligning to TRBD1. In germline, CDR1 is SEHNR, CDR2 FQNEAQ (reference sequence). The CDR3 length is 15 residues. Trimming cost V 1 base and J 7 bases; bases outside gene matches: 4. The CDR3 is CASSLGDRDNSPLHF. In DNA form, the CDR3 reads TGTGCCAGCAGCTTAGGGGACAGAGACAATTCACCCCTCCACTTT. The whole variable domain, filled in from reference TRBV7-9 and TRBJ1-6, reads DTGVSQNPRHKITKRGQNVTFRCDPISEHNRLYWYRQTLGQGPEFLTYFQNEAQLEKSRLLSDRFSAERPKGSFSTLEIQRTEQGDSAMYLCASSLGDRDNSPLHFGNGTRLTVT.

The chain joins TRBV10-3 to TRBJ2-7, with D unresolved. Trimming took off 0 bases at V and 3 bases at J, with 12 bases between the two ends. The germline V gene encodes CDR1 ENHRY and CDR2 SYGVKD. The CDR3 has 15 amino acids. The CDR3 DNA reads as TGTGCCATCAGTGAGTCGTGGGAAGGGAACTACGAGCAGTACTTC. Translated, it gives CAISESWEGNYEQYF.

The rearrangement links TRBV24-1 to TRBJ2-3; weak D call: TRBD1 (6 bases). Germline V lookup: CDR1 KGHDR, CDR2 SFDVKD. The V end lost 5 bases, the J end lost 5 bases, and 16 bases lay between the germline ends. The CDR3 totals 15 residues. For the CDR3, the DNA is TGTGCCACCAGTGCGTCGTCCGGGGACAAAGATACGCAGTATTTT. Translation gives CATSASSGDKDTQYF.

Worth noting for this clone: This CDR3 is also generated by other DNA sequences in the sample. V and J are TRBV5-4 and TRBJ2-3; D gene unclear. V was pared by 1 base and J by 0 bases, with 0 bases between. Per germline, CDR1 SGHNT and CDR2 YYREEE (reference sequence). The CDR3 length is 12 residues. This CDR3 is CASSLSTDTQYF. The DNA of the CDR3 is TGTGCCAGCAGCTTGAGCACAGATACGCAGTATTTT.